This TCR beta chain stems from a study of T cells in Graves' hyperthyroidism and ophthalmopathy. J gave up 0 bases and V 3 bases, and 4 bases lay outside the gene matches. The germline V gene has CDR1 ENHRY and CDR2 SYGVKD. The CDR3 sequence is 16 residues long. RNA transcripts yielded amplified TCR beta CDR3 regions. Using the HTBI primer set, a first-round RT-PCR was run on the TCR CDR3. Using its own MiXCR run on the multiplex PCR reads, TCRdb lists one record per CDR3 protein. The sample shows over 250,000 distinct CDR3 sequences, 20% to 25% of them seen only once. The chain recombines TRBV10-3 with TRBJ2-3, with 9 bases matching TRBD2. The origin of this receptor is a man aged 30-40 years with Graves' ophthalmopathy. The specimen sequenced was blood. CDR3 bases: TGTGCCATCAGTGACTCTAGCGGGGCCAGCACAGATACGCAGTATTTT. Translation: CAISDSSGASTDTQYF.